A single sample gave rise to the 2 T cell receptor beta chains below, sequenced in a study of early T cells in non-severe SARS-CoV-2 infection. Using its own MiXCR run on the 5' RACE reads, TCRdb lists one record per CDR3 protein. The sample lists about 67,000 distinct CDR3 sequences; around 10% were seen once. Sequencing was carried out using whole blood. These receptors came from an adult who was a healthcare worker with PCR-confirmed SARS-CoV-2 infection or an uninfected control (not recorded which).

This clonotype was counted a few times. V gene TRBV4-1 combines with J gene TRBJ2-2; D is perhaps TRBD2 (5 bases). Germline loops: CDR1 MGHRA, CDR2 YSYEKL. Trimming removed 4 bases at V and 7 bases at J, with 10 bases between. The CDR3 extends over 13 amino acids. The CDR3 spells CASSPDGVGELFF. The CDR3 DNA reads TGCGCCAGCAGCCCGGACGGGGTCGGGGAGCTGTTTTTT.

This clonotype was counted at least ten times. The chain links TRBV7-6 to TRBJ2-1; TRBD2 matches at 7 bases. The CDR3 sequence is 16 residues long. Per germline, CDR1 SGHVS and CDR2 FNYEAQ. Trimming at V came to 2 bases and at J to 2 bases, leaving 6 bases not matched to a gene. CDR3 nucleotides: TGTGCCAGCAGCTTACGGGGCGGGGGAGCCTACAATGAGCAGTTCTTC. Protein: CASSLRGGGAYNEQFF.